This T cell receptor beta chain comes out of a study of neurological immune-mediated disorders (dated by TCRdb to the late 2010s). Regarding the complete study: Peripheral blood TCR-beta repertoires from HTLV-I-associated myelopathy (HAM/TSP) patients, multiple sclerosis patients and healthy controls were compared by UMI-based sequencing. Longitudinal samples, technical triplicates and paired sorted CD4+ and CD8+ T-cell subsets, alongside PBMC samples, were included among the approximately 98 TCR-beta libraries. The cohort included about 70 subjects: about 15 with HAM/TSP, around 34 with multiple sclerosis, and some 20 healthy controls. Broad study findings and their caveats: No identical CDR3 amino acid sequences were shared among expanded clones across subjects, suggesting private TCR-beta repertoires in all groups. TCR clonal expansion was highest in HAM/TSP patients and lowest in MS patients, with MS patients falling below even healthy controls.

The CDR3 runs 13 amino acids, cysteine and phenylalanine included. The only DNA kept is the CDR3, 39 bases in frame from the first base. V was cut back by 7 bases and J by 13 bases, leaving a gap of 20 bases between them. To synthesize cDNA, template-switch 5'RACE was performed with a primer carrying a 10-nucleotide random unique molecular identifier so that each TCR transcript was tagged. Over 160 million TCR-beta sequences, covering 15-18 subjects, were produced in each sequencing run. Total RNA was extracted with the RNeasy kit. The KAPA Real-time Library Amplification kit was used to amplify TCR-beta VDJ regions with primers for the TCR constant region and the 5'RACE anchor. A first PCR added sample indexes and Illumina adaptors, and a second PCR then raised library yield. After purification with Ampure beads, the TCR product of roughly 650 bp was size-selected on a 2% E-gel SizeSelection system. Library quality was checked on a Bioanalyzer, concentration was measured with Qubit, and libraries were quantified with the Kapa Library Quantification kit before pooling. Libraries were sequenced paired-end 2 x 150 bp on an Illumina HiSeq 2500. To increase sequence diversity, 25-30% phiX was spiked into each library pool. Turning to the authors' computational methods: The quality-filtered reads were processed with the UMI-based MiGEC pipeline, whose error correction step removed more than 80% of the raw TCR sequences. IMGT germline references were used for alignment of VDJ genes, and clonotypes were defined by a unique CDR3 amino acid sequence together with V-J genes. Clonal expansion, Shannon diversity and CDR3 relatedness were evaluated with VDJtools (CalcPairwiseDistances, ClusterSamples), while phylogenetic trees were built in CLCbio workbench. Expanded clones were defined as having at least 8 unique UMIs, based on coefficient-of-variation modelling across technical triplicates. TCRdb trimmed the raw reads at Q25, called clones with MiXCR and kept productive beta chains. Merged by CDR3 protein, the rows form single entries marked with the most common genes and DNA. For this entry, the V and J calls and clone size follow TCRdb and not the study's own pipeline. The sample yields 50,000 or so distinct CDR3 sequences; more than 20% were counted once. 23% of the sample is taken by the ten largest.

Healthy controls were blood bank volunteers in Maryland, USA. For unsorted PBMC libraries, 2 million PBMCs were used after storage in RNAlater at -80 degrees C until RNA extraction. Peripheral blood was subjected to Ficoll-Hypaque density gradient centrifugation to isolate PBMCs, which were then cryopreserved in liquid nitrogen. The sample holds many counts of this clonotype. Its antigen has not been determined. The sample holds no much larger clone one base away, and base qualities are not on file. Recombination linked TRBV12-3 or TRBV12-4 to TRBJ2-1; the D segment may tentatively be TRBD1 or TRBD2, each giving 6 matched bases. This TCR was sampled from a woman in her 70s in good health. The source material was PBMCs. In nucleotides, the sequence is TGTGCCAGCACCCTAGGAGGGACATCATTACAGTTCTTC. Translation gives CASTLGGTSLQFF.